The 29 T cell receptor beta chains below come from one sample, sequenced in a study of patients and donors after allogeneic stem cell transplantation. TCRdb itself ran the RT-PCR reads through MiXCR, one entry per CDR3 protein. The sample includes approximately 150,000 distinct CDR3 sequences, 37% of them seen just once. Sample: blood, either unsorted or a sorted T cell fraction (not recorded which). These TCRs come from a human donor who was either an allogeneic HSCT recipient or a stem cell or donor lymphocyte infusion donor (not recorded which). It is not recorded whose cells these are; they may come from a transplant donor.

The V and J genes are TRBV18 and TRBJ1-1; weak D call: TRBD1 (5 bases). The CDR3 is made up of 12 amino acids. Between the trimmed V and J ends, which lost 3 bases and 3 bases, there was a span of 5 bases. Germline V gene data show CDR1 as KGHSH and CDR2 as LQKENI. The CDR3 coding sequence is TGTGCCAGCTCACCGGGGGACACTGAAGCTTTCTTT. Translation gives CASSPGDTEAFF.

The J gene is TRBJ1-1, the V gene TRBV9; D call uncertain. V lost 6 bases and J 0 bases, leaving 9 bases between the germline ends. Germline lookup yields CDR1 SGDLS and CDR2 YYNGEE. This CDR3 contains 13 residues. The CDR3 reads CASTPQMNTEAFF. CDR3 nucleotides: TGTGCCAGCACCCCGCAAATGAACACTGAAGCTTTCTTT.

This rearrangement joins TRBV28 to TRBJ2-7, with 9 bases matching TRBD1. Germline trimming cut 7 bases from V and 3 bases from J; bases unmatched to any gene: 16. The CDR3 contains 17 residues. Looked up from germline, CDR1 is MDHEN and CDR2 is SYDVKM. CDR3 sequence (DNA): TGTGCCAGCACCCCCGTAGGGACAGGGATCGCAGGCTACGAGCAGTACGTC. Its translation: CASTPVGTGIAGYEQYV.

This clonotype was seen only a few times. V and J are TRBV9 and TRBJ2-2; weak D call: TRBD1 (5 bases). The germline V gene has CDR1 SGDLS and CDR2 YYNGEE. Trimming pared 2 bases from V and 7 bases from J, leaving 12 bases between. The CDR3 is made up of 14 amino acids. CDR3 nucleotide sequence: TGTGCCAGCAGCGTGGGCCAGGGCGGCGGGGAGCTGTTTTTT. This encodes CASSVGQGGGELFF. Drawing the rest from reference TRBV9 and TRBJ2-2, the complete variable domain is DSGVTQTPKHLITATGQRVTLRCSPRSGDLSVYWYQQSLDQGLQFLIQYYNGEERAKGNILERFSAQQFPDLHSELNLSSLELGDSALYFCASSVGQGGGELFFGEGSRLTVL.

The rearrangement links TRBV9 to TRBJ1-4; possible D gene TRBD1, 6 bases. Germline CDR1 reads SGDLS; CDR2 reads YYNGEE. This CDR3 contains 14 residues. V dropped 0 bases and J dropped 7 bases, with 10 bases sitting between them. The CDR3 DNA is TGTGCCAGCAGCGTAGACGGACAGAGTGAAAAACTGTTTTTT. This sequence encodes CASSVDGQSEKLFF.

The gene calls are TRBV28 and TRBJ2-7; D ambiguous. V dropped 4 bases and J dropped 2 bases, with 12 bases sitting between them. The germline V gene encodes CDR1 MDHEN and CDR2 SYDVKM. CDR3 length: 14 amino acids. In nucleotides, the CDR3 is TGTGCCAGCAGTTCCGTCGGGTACCCCTACGAGCAGTACGTC. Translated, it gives CASSSVGYPYEQYV.

The CDR3 loop reads CATSEAEPKGSSYEQYV. The CDR3, as DNA: TGTGCCACCAGCGAAGCCGAGCCGAAGGGCAGCTCCTACGAGCAGTACGTC. V and J are TRBV15 and TRBJ2-7; D not certain. Trimming stripped 5 bases from V and 0 bases from J, with 20 bases between. Looked up from germline, CDR1 is LNHNV and CDR2 is YYDKDF (reference sequence). This CDR3 is 17 amino acids long.

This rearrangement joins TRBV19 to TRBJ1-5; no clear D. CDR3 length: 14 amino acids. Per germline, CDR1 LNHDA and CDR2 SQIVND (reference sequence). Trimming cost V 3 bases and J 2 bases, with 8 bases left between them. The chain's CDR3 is CASSITRGNQPQHF. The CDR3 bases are TGTGCCAGTAGTATCACTCGGGGCAATCAGCCCCAGCATTTT.

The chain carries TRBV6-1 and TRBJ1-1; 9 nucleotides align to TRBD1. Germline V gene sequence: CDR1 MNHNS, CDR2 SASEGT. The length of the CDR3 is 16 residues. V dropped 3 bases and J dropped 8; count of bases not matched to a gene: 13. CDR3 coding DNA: TGTGCCAGCAGTGAGTTTTCCGGGACAGGGAAGGAAGAAGCTTTCTTT. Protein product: CASSEFSGTGKEEAFF.

The CDR3 region has the DNA TGTGCCATCAGTGTTGGTAGCGTAGACAATGAGCAGTTCTTC. This gives the protein CAISVGSVDNEQFF. V usage is TRBV10-3 and J usage is TRBJ2-1; a weak D match, TRBD2 (5 bases). V gave up 4 bases and J gave up 5 bases, with 12 bases separating them. Germline assignment: CDR1 ENHRY and CDR2 SYGVKD. CDR3 size: 14 residues.

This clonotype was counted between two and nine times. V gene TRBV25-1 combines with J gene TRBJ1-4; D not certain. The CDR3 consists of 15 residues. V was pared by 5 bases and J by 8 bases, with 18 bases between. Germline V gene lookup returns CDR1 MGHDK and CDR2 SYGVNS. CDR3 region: CASSPPGSLGEKLFF. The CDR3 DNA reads TGTGCCAGCAGTCCTCCAGGATCCCTCGGAGAAAAACTGTTTTTT.

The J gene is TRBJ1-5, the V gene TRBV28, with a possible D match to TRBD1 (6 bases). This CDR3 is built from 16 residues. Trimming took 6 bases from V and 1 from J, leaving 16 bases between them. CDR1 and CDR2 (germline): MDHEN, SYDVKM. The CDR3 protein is CASSWGRGGSNQPQHF. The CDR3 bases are TGTGCCAGCAGCTGGGGAAGGGGGGGAAGCAATCAGCCCCAGCATTTT.

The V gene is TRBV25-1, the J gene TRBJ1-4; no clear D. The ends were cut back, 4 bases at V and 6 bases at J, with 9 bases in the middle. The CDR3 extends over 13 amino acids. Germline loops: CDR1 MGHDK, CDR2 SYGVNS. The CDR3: CASSGAVHEKLFF. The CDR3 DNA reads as TGTGCCAGCAGTGGGGCCGTCCATGAAAAACTGTTTTTT.

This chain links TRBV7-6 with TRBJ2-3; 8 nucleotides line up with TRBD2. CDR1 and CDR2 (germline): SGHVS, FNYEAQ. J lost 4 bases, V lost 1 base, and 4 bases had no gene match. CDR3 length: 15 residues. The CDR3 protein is CASSLDGGAADTQYF. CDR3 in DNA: TGTGCCAGCAGCTTAGACGGGGGGGCAGCAGATACGCAGTATTTT.

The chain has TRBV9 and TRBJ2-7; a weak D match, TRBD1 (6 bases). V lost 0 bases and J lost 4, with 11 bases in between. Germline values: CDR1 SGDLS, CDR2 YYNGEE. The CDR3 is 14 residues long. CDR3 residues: CASSVGGPDYEQYF. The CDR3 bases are TGTGCCAGCAGCGTAGGGGGGCCCGATTACGAGCAGTACTTC.

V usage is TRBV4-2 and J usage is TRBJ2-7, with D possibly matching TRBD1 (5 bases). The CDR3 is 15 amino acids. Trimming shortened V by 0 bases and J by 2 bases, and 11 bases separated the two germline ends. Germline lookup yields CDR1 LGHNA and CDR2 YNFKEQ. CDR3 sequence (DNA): TGTGCCAGCAGCCAAGAAAGGGGCAGAGCCTACGAGCAGTACTTC. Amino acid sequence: CASSQERGRAYEQYF.

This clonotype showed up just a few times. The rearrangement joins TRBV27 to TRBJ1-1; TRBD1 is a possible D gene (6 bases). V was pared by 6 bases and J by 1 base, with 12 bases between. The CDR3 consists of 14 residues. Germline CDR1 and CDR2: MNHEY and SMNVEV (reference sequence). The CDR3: CASSMDRRNTEAFF. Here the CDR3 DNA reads TGTGCCAGCAGCATGGACAGACGGAACACTGAAGCTTTCTTT.

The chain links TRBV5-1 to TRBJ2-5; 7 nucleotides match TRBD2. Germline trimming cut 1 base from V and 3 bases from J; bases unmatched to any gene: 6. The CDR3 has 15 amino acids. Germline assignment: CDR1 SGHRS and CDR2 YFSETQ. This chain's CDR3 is CASSLKSSGEETQYF. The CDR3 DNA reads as TGCGCCAGCAGCTTGAAATCTAGCGGTGAAGAGACCCAGTACTTC.

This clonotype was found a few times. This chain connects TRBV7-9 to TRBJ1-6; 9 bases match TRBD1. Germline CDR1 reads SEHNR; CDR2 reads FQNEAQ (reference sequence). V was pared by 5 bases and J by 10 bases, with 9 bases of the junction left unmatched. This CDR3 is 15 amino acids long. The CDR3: CASSRTGQGNSPLHF. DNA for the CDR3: TGTGCCAGCAGCCGCACAGGACAGGGGAACTCACCCCTCCACTTT.

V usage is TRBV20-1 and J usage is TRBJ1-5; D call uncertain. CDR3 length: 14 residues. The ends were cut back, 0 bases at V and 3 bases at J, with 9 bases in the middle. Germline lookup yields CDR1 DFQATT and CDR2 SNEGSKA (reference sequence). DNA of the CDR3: TGCAGTGCTAGAGAATGGGGTTTCAATCAGCCCCAGCATTTT. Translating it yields CSAREWGFNQPQHF.

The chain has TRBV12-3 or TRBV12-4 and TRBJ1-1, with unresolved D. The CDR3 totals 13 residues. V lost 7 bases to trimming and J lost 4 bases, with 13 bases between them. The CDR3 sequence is CASTDVLFTEAFF. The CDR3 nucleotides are TGTGCCAGCACCGACGTCCTTTTCACTGAAGCTTTCTTT.

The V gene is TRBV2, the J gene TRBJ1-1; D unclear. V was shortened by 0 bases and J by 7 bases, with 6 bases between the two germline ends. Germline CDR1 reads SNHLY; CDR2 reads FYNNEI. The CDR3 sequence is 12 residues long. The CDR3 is CASSEAWIEAFF. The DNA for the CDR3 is TGTGCCAGCAGTGAAGCATGGATTGAAGCTTTCTTT.

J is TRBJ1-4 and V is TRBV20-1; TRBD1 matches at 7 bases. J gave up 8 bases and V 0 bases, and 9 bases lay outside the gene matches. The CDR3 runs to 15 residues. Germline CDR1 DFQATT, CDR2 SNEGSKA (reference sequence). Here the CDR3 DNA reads TGCAGTGCTAGAGATCACACAGGGGAGTTCGAAAAACTGTTTTTT. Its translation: CSARDHTGEFEKLFF.

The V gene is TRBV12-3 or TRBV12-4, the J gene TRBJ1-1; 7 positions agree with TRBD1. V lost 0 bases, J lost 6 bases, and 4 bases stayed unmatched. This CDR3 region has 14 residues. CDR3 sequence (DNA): TGTGCCAGCAGTTTAGCGCTAAGGGGGCCTGAAGCTTTCTTT. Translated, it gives CASSLALRGPEAFF.

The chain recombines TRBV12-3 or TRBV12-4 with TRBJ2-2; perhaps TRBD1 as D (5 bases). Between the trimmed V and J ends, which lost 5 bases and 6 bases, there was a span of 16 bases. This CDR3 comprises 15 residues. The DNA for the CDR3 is TGTGCCAGCAGTCCGTGGGAAGTAGGGGCCGGGGAGCTGTTTTTT. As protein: CASSPWEVGAGELFF.

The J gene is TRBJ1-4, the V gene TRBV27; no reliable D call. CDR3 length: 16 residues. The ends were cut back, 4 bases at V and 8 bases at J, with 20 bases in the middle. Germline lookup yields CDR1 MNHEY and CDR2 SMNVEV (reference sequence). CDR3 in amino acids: CASSSLPPTSGEKLFF. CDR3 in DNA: TGTGCCAGCAGTTCCCTCCCCCCGACGTCCGGAGAAAAACTGTTTTTT.

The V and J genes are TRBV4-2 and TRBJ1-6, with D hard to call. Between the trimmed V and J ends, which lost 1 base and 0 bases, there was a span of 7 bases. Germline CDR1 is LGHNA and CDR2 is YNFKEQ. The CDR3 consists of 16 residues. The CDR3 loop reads CASSQGVSSYNSPLHF. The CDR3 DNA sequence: TGTGCCAGCAGCCAAGGAGTGAGCTCCTATAATTCACCCCTCCACTTT.

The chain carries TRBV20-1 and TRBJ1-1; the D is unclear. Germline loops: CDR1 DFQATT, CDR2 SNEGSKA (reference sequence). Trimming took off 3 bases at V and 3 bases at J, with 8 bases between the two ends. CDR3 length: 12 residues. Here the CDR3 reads CSARGGHTEAFF. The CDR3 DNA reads TGCAGTGCTAGGGGTGGGCACACTGAAGCTTTCTTT.

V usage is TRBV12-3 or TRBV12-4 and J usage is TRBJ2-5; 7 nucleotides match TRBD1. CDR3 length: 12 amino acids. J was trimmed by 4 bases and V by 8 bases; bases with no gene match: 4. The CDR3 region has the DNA TGTGCCAGCGGATCAGGGGGAGAGACCCAGTACTTC. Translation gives CASGSGGETQYF.